This T cell receptor beta chain was identified during a study of blood T cell repertoires in COVID-19. Germline V gives CDR1 MDHEN, CDR2 SYDVKM. V was shortened by 8 bases and J by 5 bases, with 18 bases between the two germline ends. The CDR3 runs 14 residues. Method: immunoSEQ multiplex PCR; TCRdb's copy keeps in-frame clones and lacks some. The sample yields some 300,000 clones, about 90% seen once. The receptor was isolated from a woman in her twenties or thirties with COVID-19, enrolled during active disease. Sequenced input: peripheral blood. The rearrangement links TRBV28 to TRBJ1-1, with a possible D match to TRBD1 (5 bases). The chain's CDR3 is CASFAGKPGTEAFF. In DNA, the CDR3 is TGTGCCAGCTTCGCCGGAAAGCCAGGGACTGAAGCTTTCTTT.